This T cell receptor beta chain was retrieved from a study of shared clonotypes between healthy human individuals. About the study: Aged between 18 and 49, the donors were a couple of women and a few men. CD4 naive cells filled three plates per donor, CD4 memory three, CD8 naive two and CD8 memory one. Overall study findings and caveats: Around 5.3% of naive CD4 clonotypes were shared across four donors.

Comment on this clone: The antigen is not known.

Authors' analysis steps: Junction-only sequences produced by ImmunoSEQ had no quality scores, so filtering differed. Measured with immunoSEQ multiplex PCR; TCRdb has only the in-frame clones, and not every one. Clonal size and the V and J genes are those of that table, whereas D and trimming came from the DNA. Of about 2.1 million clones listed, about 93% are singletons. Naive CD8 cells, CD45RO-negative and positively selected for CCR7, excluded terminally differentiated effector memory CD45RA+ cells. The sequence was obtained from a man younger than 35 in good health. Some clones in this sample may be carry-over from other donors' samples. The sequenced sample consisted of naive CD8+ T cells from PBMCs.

The CDR3, as DNA: TGTGCCAGCAGCCAGAACAGGGGAATTTACAATGAGCAGTTCTTC. It codes for CASSQNRGIYNEQFF. V gene TRBV7-9 combines with J gene TRBJ2-1; 7 bases fit TRBD1. Germline CDR1 reads SEHNR; CDR2 reads FQNEAQ (reference sequence). After removal of 5 bases from V and 4 bases from J, the junction contained 8 bases not matched to a gene. CDR3 size: 15 residues.